The text below deals with one TCR beta chain. Some clones are missing from TCRdb's copy, which holds only in-frame ones; the method was immunoSEQ multiplex PCR. The repertoire includes some 64,000 clones, roughly 95% of them detected once, and 2.5% to 3% sits in the top ten. Deletions cut 4 bases from V and 3 bases from J, with 21 bases between. This CDR3 is built from 17 residues. In germline, CDR1 is MGHRA, CDR2 YSYEKL. These data come from a study of T cells after posttransplantation cyclophosphamide. The sequenced sample was PBMCs. The chain is built from TRBV4-1 and TRBJ1-1; D might be TRBD1 (5 bases). The sequence was obtained from a woman aged 25 to 39 in good health and a related stem cell transplant donor. The CDR3 region has the DNA TGCGCCAGCAGCCCTCTTCAGGGCCCCAACGTGTACACTGAAGCTTTCTTT. Protein product: CASSPLQGPNVYTEAFF.